This T cell receptor (beta chain) derives from a study of blood T cell repertoires in COVID-19. The CDR3 has 14 amino acids. Germline V gene data show CDR1 as KGHDR and CDR2 as SFDVKD. V was pared by 9 bases and J by 0 bases, with 12 bases between. Original processing notes: Using reference gene primer amplification, nucleated cell counts were estimated. Sequencing was performed with immunoSEQ multiplex PCR; in TCRdb, only in-frame clones are kept and a portion is missing. V and J calls and clone size are those listed in that table; D and trimming were worked out from the DNA. The sample holds around 40,000 clones; about 89% are singletons and the top ten take about 15%. This clone was observed a single time.

This sequence was found in a woman aged 25 to 39 in a cohort sampled during active COVID-19. This chain connects TRBV24-1 to TRBJ2-3; D perhaps matches TRBD2 (5 bases). The material sequenced was peripheral blood. DNA of the CDR3: TGTGCCACCCGAAGGAGGTTTAGCACAGATACGCAGTATTTT. This sequence encodes CATRRRFSTDTQYF.